The clone carrying this TCR beta chain occurred a few times. Its antigen is currently unknown. An end of the junction does not agree with germline; a read error may underlie this. Using over 8.5 ml of fresh peripheral blood, PBMCs were prepared. This CDR3 region has 12 residues. The germline V gene encodes CDR1 SGHVS and CDR2 FQNEAQ. It was RNA transcripts that yielded the amplified TCR beta CDR3 regions. The TCR CDR3 was amplified in a first-round RT-PCR using the HTBI primer set. A single record per CDR3 protein comes from TCRdb applying MiXCR to the multiplex PCR reads. Among about 840,000 distinct CDR3 sequences listed, around 39% were seen once. The data are from a study of T cells in Graves' hyperthyroidism and ophthalmopathy. Study-wide context: Peripheral blood was collected at initial diagnosis, before any treatment.

Study observations and caveats: Ophthalmopathy got predicted by the model a median about 6.5 months before its onset.

The rearrangement joins TRBV7-8 to TRBJ2-5; maybe TRBD1 (5 bases). The material sequenced was blood. This clonotype originated in a man aged 18-30 years with Graves' hyperthyroidism. The CDR3 DNA is TGTGCCAGCAGCGAAGGACAAGTGACCCAGTACTTC. Residues: CASSEGQVTQYF. The full variable domain, with the rest looked up from reference TRBV7-8 and TRBJ2-5, is GAGVSQSPRYKVAKRGQDVALRCDPISGHVSLFWYQQALGQGPEFLTYFQNEAQLDKSGLPSDRFFAERPEGSVSTLKIQRTQQEDSAVYLCASSEGQVTQYFGPGTRLLVL.